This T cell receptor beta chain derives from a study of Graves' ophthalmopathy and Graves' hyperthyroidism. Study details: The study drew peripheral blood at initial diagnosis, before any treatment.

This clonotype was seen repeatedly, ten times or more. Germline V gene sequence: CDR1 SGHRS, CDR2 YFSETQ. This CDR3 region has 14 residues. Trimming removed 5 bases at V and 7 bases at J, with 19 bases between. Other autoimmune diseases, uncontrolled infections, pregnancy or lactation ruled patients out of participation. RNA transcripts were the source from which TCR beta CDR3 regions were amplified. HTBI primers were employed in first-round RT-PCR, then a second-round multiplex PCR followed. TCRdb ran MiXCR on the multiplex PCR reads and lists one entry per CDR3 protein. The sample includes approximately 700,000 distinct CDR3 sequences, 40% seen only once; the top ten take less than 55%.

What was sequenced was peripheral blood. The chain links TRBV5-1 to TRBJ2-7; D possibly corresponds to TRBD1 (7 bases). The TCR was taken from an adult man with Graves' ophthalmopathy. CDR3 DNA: TGCGCCAGCAGTCTCGACAGGGTGGAGGGGGAGCAGTACTTC. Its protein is CASSLDRVEGEQYF.